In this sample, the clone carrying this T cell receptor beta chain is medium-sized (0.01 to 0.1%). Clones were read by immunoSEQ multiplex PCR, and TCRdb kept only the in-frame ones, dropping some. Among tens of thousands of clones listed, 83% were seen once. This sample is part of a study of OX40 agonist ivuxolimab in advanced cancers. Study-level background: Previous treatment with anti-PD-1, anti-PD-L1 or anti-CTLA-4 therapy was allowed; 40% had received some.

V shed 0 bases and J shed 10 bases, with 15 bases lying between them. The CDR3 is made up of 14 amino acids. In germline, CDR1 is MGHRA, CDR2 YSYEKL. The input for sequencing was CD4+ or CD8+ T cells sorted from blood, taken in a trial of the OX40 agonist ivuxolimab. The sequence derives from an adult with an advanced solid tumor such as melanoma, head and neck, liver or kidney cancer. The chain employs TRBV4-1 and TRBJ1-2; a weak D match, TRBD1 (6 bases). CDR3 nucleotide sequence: TGCGCCAGCAGCCAAGATAGACTGACAGGCATCTACACCTTC. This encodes CASSQDRLTGIYTF.